This T cell receptor beta chain comes out of a study of shared clonotypes between healthy human individuals. The CDR3 loop spans 13 amino acids. Trimming left V 6 bases short and J 3 bases short, with 8 bases between. Germline loops: CDR1 KGHSH, CDR2 LQKENI. Notes on this clone: Other DNA sequences in the same sample also yield this CDR3.

The table came from immunoSEQ multiplex PCR; TCRdb's copy has only in-frame clones and leaves some out. The sample lists around 510,000 clones, about 96% occurring once. The TCR sequence derives from a woman aged 25 to 39 in good health. The material sequenced was naive CD4+ T cells sorted from blood. The subset here: CD45RA+ positively selected. The chain carries TRBV18 and TRBJ2-2; D call uncertain. The CDR3 spells CASSRSDTGELFF. CDR3 nucleotide sequence: TGTGCCAGCTCCCGGTCGGACACCGGGGAGCTGTTTTTT. Drawing the rest from reference TRBV18 and TRBJ2-2, the complete variable domain is NAGVMQNPRHLVRRRGQEARLRCSPMKGHSHVYWYRQLPEEGLKFMVYLQKENIIDESGMPKERFSAEFPKEGPSILRIQQVVRGDSAAYFCASSRSDTGELFFGEGSRLTVL.